This TCR beta chain was sequenced during a study of cytomegalovirus exposure and HLA in healthy donors. As for the study in general: Tens of millions of unique TCRs from HLA-typed donors were held in an early release of data. Notes on the study in general: For most TCR sequences rarity was the rule, although some public TCRs occurred in many donors. CMV serostatus was the only recorded immune exposure for donors. Some TCR beta chains (roughly 160 of them) were listed as cytomegalovirus-associated.

Concerning this clone itself: Its antigen remains unknown.

13 Jbeta primers and 60 Vbeta primers were used for the PCR. Using immunoSEQ multiplex PCR, the repertoire was profiled, and TCRdb retains in-frame clones only, with some absent. This table lists 60,000 to 65,000 clones. The sequencing input was PBMCs. This TCR derives from a woman between 18 and 29 years old in good health and CMV-seronegative.

CDR3 amino acids: CASSFFSGTGGDTQYF. CDR3 coding DNA: TGTGCCAGCAGTTTTTTCTCTGGGACAGGGGGAGATACGCAGTATTTT. The chain joins TRBV28 to TRBJ2-3; 11 nucleotides match TRBD1. Trimming at V came to 3 bases and at J to 5 bases, leaving 7 bases not matched to a gene. Germline-derived CDR1 and CDR2 are MDHEN and SYDVKM. The CDR3 is 16 residues long.